This TCR beta chain was observed in a study of blood T cell repertoires in COVID-19. Sequencing was performed with immunoSEQ multiplex PCR; in TCRdb, only in-frame clones are kept and a portion is missing. This table holds a few hundred thousand clones, around 87% found once. Germline trimming cut 5 bases from V and 7 bases from J; bases unmatched to any gene: 10. CDR1 is SEHNR, CDR2 FQNEAQ, per germline (reference sequence). CDR3 length: 14 amino acids. Sequencing used PBMCs or T cells enriched from blood (not recorded which). This sequence was found in a woman aged 50 to 60 who had recovered from COVID-19. The rearrangement links TRBV7-9 to TRBJ1-2, with 7 bases fitting TRBD1. The CDR3 protein is CASSPLDRTPGYTF. CDR3 sequence (DNA): TGTGCCAGCAGCCCCTTGGACAGGACTCCTGGCTACACCTTC.